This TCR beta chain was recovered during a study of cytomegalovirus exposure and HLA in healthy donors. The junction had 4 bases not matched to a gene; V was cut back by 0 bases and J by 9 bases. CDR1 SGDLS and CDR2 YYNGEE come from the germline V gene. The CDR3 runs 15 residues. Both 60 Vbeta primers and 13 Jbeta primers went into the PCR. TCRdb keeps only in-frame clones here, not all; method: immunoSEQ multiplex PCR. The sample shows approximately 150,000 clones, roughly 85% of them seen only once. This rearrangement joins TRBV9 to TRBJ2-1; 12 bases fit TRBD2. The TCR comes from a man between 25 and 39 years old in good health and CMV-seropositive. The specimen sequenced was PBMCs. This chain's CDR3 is CASSVAPTSGSEQFF. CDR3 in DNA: TGTGCCAGCAGCGTAGCTCCGACTAGCGGGAGTGAGCAGTTCTTC.